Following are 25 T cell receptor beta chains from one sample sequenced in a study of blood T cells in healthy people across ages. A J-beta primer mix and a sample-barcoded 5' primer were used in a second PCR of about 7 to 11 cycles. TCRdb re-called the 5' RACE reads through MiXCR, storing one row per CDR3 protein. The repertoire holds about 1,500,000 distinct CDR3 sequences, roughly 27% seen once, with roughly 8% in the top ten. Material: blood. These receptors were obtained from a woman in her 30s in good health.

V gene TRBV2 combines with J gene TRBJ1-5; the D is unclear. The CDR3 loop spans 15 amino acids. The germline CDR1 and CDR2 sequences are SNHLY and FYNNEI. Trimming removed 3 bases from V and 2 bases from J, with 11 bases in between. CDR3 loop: CASSEHFPRNQPQHF. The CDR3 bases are TGTGCCAGCAGTGAGCACTTCCCACGCAATCAGCCCCAGCATTTT.

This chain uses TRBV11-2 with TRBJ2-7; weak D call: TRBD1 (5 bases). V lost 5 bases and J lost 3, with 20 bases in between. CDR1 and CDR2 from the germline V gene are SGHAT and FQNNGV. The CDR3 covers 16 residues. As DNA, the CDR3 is TGTGCCAGCAGCCCTACGAAGGGGAAGCTCTACTACGAGCAGTACTTC. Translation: CASSPTKGKLYYEQYF.

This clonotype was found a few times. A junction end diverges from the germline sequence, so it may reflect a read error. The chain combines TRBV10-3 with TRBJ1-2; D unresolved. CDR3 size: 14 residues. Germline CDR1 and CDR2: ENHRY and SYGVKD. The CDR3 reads CAISVQVLNYGYTF. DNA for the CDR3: TGTGCCATTAGTGTTCAGGTCCTCAACTATGGCTACACCTTC.

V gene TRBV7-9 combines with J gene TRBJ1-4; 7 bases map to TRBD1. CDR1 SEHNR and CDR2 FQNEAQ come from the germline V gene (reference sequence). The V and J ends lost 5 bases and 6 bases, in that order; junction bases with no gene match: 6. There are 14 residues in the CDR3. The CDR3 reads CASSRQGGHEKLFF. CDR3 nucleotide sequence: TGTGCCAGCAGCCGTCAGGGGGGACATGAAAAACTGTTTTTT.

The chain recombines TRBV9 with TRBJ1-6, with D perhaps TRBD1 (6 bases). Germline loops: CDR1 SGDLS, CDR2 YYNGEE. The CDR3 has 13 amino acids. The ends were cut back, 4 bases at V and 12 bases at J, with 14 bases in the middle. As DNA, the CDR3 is TGTGCCAGCAGCTCCGATTTACAGGGACCCCTCCACTTT. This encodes CASSSDLQGPLHF. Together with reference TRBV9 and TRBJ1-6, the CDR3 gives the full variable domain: DSGVTQTPKHLITATGQRVTLRCSPRSGDLSVYWYQQSLDQGLQFLIQYYNGEERAKGNILERFSAQQFPDLHSELNLSSLELGDSALYFCASSSDLQGPLHFGNGTRLTVT.

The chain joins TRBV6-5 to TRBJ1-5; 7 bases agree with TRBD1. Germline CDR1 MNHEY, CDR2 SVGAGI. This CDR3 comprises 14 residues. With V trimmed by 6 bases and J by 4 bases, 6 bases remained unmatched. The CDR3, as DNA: TGTGCCAGCAGCCGGGACAGCCTAAATCAGCCCCAGCATTTT. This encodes CASSRDSLNQPQHF.

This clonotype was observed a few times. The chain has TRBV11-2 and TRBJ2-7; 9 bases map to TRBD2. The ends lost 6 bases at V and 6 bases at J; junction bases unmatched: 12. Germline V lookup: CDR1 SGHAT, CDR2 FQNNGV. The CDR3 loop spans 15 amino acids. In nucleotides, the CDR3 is TGTGCCAGCAGACGATGGGGCGGGAGGGCCGTCGAGCAGTACTTC. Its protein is CASRRWGGRAVEQYF.

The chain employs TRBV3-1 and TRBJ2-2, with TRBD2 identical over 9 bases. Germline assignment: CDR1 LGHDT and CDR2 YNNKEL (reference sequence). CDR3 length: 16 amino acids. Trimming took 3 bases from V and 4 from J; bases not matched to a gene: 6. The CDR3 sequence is CASSQAAGGPTGELFF. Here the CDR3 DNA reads TGTGCCAGCAGCCAGGCCGCGGGGGGGCCCACCGGGGAGCTGTTTTTT.

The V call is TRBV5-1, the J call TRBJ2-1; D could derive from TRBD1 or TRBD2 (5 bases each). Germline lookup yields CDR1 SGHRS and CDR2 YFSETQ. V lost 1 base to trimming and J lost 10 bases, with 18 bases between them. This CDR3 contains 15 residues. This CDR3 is CASSLSGLKGNEQFF. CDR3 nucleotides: TGCGCCAGCAGCTTGAGCGGATTGAAGGGGAACGAGCAGTTCTTC.

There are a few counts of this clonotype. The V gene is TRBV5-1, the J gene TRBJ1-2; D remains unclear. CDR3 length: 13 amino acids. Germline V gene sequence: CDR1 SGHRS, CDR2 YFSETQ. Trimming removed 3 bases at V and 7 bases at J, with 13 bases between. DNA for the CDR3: TGCGCCAGCAGCTGGGATGACGAAAGTGGCTACACCTTC. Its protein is CASSWDDESGYTF.

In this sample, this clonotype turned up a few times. The CDR3 region has the DNA TGCGCCAGCAGTGAGACAGGGAGGGATGCGCAGTATTTT. Translated, it gives CASSETGRDAQYF. The V and J genes are TRBV10-2 and TRBJ2-3, with D possibly matching TRBD2 (7 bases). Between the trimmed V and J ends, which lost 2 bases and 10 bases, there was a span of 13 bases. The CDR3 consists of 13 residues. Germline CDR1 WSHSY, CDR2 SAAADI.

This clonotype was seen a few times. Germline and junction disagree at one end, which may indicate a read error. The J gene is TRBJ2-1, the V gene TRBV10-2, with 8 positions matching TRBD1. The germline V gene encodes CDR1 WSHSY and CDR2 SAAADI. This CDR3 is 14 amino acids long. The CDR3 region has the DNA TGCGCCAGTAGTGAGTCGACAGCCGGGACAGGGCAGTTCTTC. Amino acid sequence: CASSESTAGTGQFF.

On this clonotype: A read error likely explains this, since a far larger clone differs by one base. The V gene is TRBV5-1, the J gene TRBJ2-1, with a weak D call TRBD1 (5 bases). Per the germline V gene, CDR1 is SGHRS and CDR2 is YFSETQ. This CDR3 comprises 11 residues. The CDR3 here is CVSRDYNEQFF. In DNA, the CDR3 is TGCGTCAGCAGGGACTACAATGAGCAGTTCTTC.

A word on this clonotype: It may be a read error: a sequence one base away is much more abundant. CDR3 amino acids: CATGDSRVGETQFF. In nucleotides, the CDR3 is TGTGCCACTGGCGACTCGAGGGTAGGAGAGACCCAGTTCTTC. The V gene is TRBV24-1, the J gene TRBJ2-5, with D perhaps matching TRBD2 (5 bases). Matching the DNA end better, TRBJ2-1 makes the J call doubtful. CDR1 is KGHDR, CDR2 SFDVKD, per germline. CDR3 length equals 14 residues.

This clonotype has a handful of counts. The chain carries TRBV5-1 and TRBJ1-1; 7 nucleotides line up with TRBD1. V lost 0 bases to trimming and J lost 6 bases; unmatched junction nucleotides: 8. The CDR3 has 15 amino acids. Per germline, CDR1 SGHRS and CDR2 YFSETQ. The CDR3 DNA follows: TGCGCCAGCAGCTTGGACAGGGGATCGAGAGCTGAAGCTTTCTTT. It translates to CASSLDRGSRAEAFF.

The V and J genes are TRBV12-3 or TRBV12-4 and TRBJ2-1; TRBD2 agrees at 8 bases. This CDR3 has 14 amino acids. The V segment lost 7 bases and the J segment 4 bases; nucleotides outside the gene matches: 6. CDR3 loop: CASIGVAGYNEQFF. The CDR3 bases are TGTGCCAGCATTGGGGTAGCGGGGTACAATGAGCAGTTCTTC.

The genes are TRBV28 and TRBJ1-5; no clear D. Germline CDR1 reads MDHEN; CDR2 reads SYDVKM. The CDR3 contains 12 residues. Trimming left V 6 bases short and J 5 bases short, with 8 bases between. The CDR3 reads CASRPWDQPQHF. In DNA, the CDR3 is TGTGCCAGCAGACCGTGGGATCAGCCCCAGCATTTT.

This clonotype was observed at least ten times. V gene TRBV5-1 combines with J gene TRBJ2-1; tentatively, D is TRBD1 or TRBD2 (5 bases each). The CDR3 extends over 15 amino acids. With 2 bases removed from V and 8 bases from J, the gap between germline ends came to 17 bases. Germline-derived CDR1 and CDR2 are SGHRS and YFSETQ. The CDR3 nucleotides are TGCGCCAGCAGCTTTGGGGGTAATATCGGGGATGAGCAGTTCTTC. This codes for CASSFGGNIGDEQFF. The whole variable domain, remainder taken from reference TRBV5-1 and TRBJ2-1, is KAGVTQTPRYLIKTRGQQVTLSCSPISGHRSVSWYQQTPGQGLQFLFEYFSETQRNKGNFPGRFSGRQFSNSRSEMNVSTLELGDSALYLCASSFGGNIGDEQFFGPGTRLTVL.

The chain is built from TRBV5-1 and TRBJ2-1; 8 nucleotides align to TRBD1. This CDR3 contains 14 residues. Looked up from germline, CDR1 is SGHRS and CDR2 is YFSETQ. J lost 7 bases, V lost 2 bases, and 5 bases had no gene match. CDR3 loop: CASSFQGAGNEQFF. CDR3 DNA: TGCGCCAGCAGCTTTCAGGGGGCCGGAAATGAGCAGTTCTTC.

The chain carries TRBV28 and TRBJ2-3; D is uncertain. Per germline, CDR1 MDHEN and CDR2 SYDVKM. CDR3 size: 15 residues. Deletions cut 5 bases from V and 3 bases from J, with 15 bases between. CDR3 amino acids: CASSPPLIRTDTQYF. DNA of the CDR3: TGTGCCAGCAGTCCGCCTCTGATTCGGACAGATACGCAGTATTTT. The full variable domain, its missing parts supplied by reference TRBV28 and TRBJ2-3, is DVKVTQSSRYLVKRTGEKVFLECVQDMDHENMFWYRQDPGLGLRLIYFSYDVKMKEKGDIPEGYSVSREKKERFSLILESASTNQTSMYLCASSPPLIRTDTQYFGPGTRLTVL.

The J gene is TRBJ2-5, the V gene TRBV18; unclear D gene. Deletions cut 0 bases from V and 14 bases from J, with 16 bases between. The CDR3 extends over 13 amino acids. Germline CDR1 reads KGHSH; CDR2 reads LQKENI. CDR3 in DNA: TGTGCCAGCTCACCACCGGAGCTGGGCAGTAAATACTTC. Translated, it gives CASSPPELGSKYF.

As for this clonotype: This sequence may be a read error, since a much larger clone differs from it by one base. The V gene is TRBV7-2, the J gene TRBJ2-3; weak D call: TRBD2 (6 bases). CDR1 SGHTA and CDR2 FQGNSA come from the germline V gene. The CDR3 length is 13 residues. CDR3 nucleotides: TGTGCCTGCAGCGGCGGGGCGGCAGATACGCAGTATTTT. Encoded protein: CACSGGAADTQYF.

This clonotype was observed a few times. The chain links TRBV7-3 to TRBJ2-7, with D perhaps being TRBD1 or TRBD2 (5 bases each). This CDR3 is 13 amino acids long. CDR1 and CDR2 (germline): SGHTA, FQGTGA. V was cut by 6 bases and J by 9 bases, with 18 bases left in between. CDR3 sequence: CASRPGRPWGQYF. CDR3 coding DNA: TGTGCCAGCAGACCGGGACGCCCATGGGGGCAGTACTTC.

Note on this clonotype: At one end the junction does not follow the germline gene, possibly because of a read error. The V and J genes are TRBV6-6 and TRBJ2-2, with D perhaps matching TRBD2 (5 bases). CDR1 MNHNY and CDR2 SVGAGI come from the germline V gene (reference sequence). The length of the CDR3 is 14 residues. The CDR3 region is CASSYASRTGELFF. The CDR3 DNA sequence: TGTGCCAGCAGTTATGCTAGCAGAACCGGGGAGCTATTTTTT.

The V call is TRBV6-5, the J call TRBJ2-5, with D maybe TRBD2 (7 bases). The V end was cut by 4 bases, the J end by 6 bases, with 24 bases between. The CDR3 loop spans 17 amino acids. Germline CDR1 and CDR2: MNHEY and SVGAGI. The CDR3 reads CASSWFVQSGRGKTQYF. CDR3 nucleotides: TGTGCCAGCAGTTGGTTCGTGCAGTCAGGGAGGGGGAAGACCCAGTACTTC.